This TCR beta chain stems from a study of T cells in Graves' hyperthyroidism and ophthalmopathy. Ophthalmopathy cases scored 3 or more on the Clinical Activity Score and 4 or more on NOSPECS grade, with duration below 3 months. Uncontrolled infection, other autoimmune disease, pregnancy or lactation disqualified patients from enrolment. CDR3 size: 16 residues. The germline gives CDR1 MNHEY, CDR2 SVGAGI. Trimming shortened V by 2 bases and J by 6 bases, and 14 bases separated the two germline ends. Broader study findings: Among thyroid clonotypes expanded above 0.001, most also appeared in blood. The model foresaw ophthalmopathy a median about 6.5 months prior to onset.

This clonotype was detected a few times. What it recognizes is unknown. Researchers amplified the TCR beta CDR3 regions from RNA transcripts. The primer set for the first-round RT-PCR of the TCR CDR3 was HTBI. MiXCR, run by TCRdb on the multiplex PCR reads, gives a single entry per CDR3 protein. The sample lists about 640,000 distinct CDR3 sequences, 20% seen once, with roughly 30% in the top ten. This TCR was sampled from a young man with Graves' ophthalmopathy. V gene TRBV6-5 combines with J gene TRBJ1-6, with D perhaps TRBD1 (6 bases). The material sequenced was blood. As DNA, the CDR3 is TGTGCCAGCAGTTACAGCCCTGGGGGGGCTAATTCACCCCTCCACTTT. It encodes CASSYSPGGANSPLHF.